The clone carrying this TCR beta chain was observed a single time. The entry originates in a study of blood T cell repertoires in COVID-19. As for the study in general: The recovered donors of Cohort 3 showed two negative PCRs, clearance, or symptom resolution.

V shed 0 bases and J shed 6 bases, with 7 bases lying between them. Germline assignment: CDR1 ENHRY and CDR2 SYGVKD. The CDR3 contains 13 residues. Libraries were prepared by immunoSEQ multiplex PCR; TCRdb keeps only in-frame clonotypes and omits some of them. The profile shows some 220,000 clones, approximately 87% of them singletons. The cohort comprised adults aged roughly 18 to 95 years residing in approximately 22 US areas. Sequencing input: PBMCs or T cells enriched from blood (not recorded which). The chain recombines TRBV10-3 with TRBJ2-3; D is ambiguous. The source is a woman between 50 and 59 years old in a cohort exposed to, infected with or recovered from COVID-19 (not recorded which). CDR3 in amino acids: CAISESSFDTQYF. The CDR3 DNA reads TGTGCCATCAGTGAGTCGAGCTTTGATACGCAGTATTTT.